This TCR beta chain was obtained from a study of T-cell memory formation after mild COVID-19. About this clonotype: What it recognizes is unknown.

V shed 6 bases and J shed 6 bases, with 12 bases lying between them. The CDR3 covers 12 residues. The study's findings and limits: The finding that pre-infection memory included some responding clones suggested that cross-reactive memory joined.

5'RACE, which relied on constant-segment primers, yielded TCR alpha and TCR beta cDNA libraries carrying sample barcodes and UMIs. MiXCR was run by TCRdb on the 5' RACE reads, yielding one entry per CDR3 protein. The repertoire holds over 120,000 distinct CDR3 sequences, with about 19% as singletons. The rearrangement joins TRBV12-3 or TRBV12-4 to TRBJ2-7; D is possibly TRBD1 or TRBD2 (5 bases each). The receptor comes from an adult woman who had mild COVID-19 (a few samples of this study predate the infection). Cell type and time point are not known. Sequencing was performed on PBMCs or a T cell subset sorted from them (not recorded which). The CDR3, as DNA: TGTGCCAGCAGCTGGGACCTTTCCGAGCAGTACTTC. It specifies CASSWDLSEQYF.